This entry lists 6 T cell receptor beta chains sequenced from one sample in a study of shared clonotypes between healthy human individuals. The assay was immunoSEQ multiplex PCR, and TCRdb's table has in-frame clones only and misses some. Found here are fewer than 550,000 clones, 75% to 80% of them singletons; the top ten hold around 12%. The sample was PBMCs. These receptor sequences come from a woman in her 40s in good health. Some clones in this sample may be carry-over from other donors' samples.

The gene calls are TRBV2 and TRBJ1-6, with D hard to call. The length of the CDR3 is 13 residues. The germline V and J ends were trimmed by 7 bases and 8 bases, with 12 bases remaining between them. Germline V gives CDR1 SNHLY, CDR2 FYNNEI. The CDR3 region has the DNA TGTGCCAGCAAATCGGAAGGCGATTCACCCCTCCACTTT. Protein: CASKSEGDSPLHF.

Notes on this clone: In the same sample, other DNA sequences code for this CDR3. This chain joins TRBV5-1 and TRBJ2-7; TRBD1 matches at 12 bases. V trimming: 3 bases; J trimming: 6 bases; junction bases outside the gene matches: 4. Germline CDR1 is SGHRS and CDR2 is YFSETQ. The CDR3 has 14 residues. In nucleotides, the CDR3 is TGCGCCAGCAGCTCGGGACAGGGGGCGCGCGAGCAGTACTTC. It encodes CASSSGQGAREQYF. The whole variable domain, remainder taken from reference TRBV5-1 and TRBJ2-7, is KAGVTQTPRYLIKTRGQQVTLSCSPISGHRSVSWYQQTPGQGLQFLFEYFSETQRNKGNFPGRFSGRQFSNSRSEMNVSTLELGDSALYLCASSSGQGAREQYFGPGTRLTVT.

V gene TRBV19 combines with J gene TRBJ2-1, with D maybe TRBD2 (5 bases). The germline V and J ends were trimmed by 6 bases and 0 bases, with 9 bases remaining between them. Germline V gene data show CDR1 as LNHDA and CDR2 as SQIVND (reference sequence). The CDR3 loop spans 14 amino acids. CDR3 sequence: CASRSGSSYNEQFF. CDR3 DNA sequence: TGTGCCAGTAGGAGCGGCAGCTCCTACAATGAGCAGTTCTTC.

About this clone: This sequence is one base from a far larger clone and is likely a read error. The chain has TRBV7-3 and TRBJ1-4; a weak D match, TRBD1 (5 bases). Germline loops: CDR1 SGHTA, CDR2 FQGTGA. The CDR3 contains 16 residues. CDR3 nucleotide sequence: TGTGCCAGCAGCTCTCGGGACCCTGCAACTAATGAAAAACTGCTTTTT. Translation gives CASSSRDPATNEKLLF.

The chain's CDR3 is CSVETSGSSEQYF. For the CDR3, the DNA is TGCAGCGTTGAGACTAGCGGGAGTAGCGAGCAGTACTTC. The rearrangement joins TRBV29-1 to TRBJ2-5, with 12 nucleotides matching TRBD2. The end of the DNA is better explained by TRBJ2-7, so the J call may be wrong. The CDR3 is made up of 13 amino acids. Germline V CDR1 and CDR2: SQVTM, ANQGSEA.

The chain is built from TRBV2 and TRBJ1-2; D unresolved. With 4 bases removed from V and 12 bases from J, the gap between germline ends came to 9 bases. The CDR3 spans 10 residues. The germline V gene encodes CDR1 SNHLY and CDR2 FYNNEI. The CDR3 here is CASSVGKNTF. CDR3 in DNA: TGTGCCAGCAGTGTAGGAAAGAACACCTTC.